This entry lists 24 T cell receptor beta chains sequenced from one sample in a study of control samples from healthy donors and cancer patients. TCRdb's copy holds only in-frame clones and misses some; the assay was immunoSEQ multiplex PCR. The profile shows about 160,000 clones, 95% to 96% of them singletons. Sample: blood. These receptors were obtained from a young woman in good health.

The chain has TRBV2 and TRBJ2-1; weak D call: TRBD2 (6 bases). Trimming cost V 6 bases and J 14 bases, with 23 bases left between them. Germline CDR1 SNHLY, CDR2 FYNNEI. This CDR3 comprises 14 residues. CDR3 in amino acids: CASRKTDYLPTEFF. The CDR3 DNA reads as TGTGCCAGCAGGAAGACGGACTACCTACCGACGGAGTTCTTC.

The chain couples TRBV30 to TRBJ2-5; 11 bases are a match to TRBD2. This CDR3 is built from 16 residues. Germline CDR1 is GTSNPN and CDR2 is SVGIG (reference sequence). Trimming at V came to 1 base and at J to 4 bases, leaving 8 bases not matched to a gene. The CDR3 protein is CAWSALAGGPSETQYF. In DNA form, the CDR3 reads TGTGCCTGGAGTGCCTTAGCGGGAGGGCCCTCAGAGACCCAGTACTTC.

The CDR3 protein is CASSDSNYGYTF. CDR3 coding DNA: TGTGCCAGCAGCGACAGCAACTATGGCTACACCTTC. This chain connects TRBV2 to TRBJ1-2, with D possibly being TRBD1 (5 bases). Germline V gives CDR1 SNHLY, CDR2 FYNNEI. V was shortened by 6 bases and J by 2 bases, with 7 bases between the two germline ends. The CDR3 is 12 residues long. Variable domain in full (rest from reference TRBV2 and TRBJ1-2): EPEVTQTPSHQVTQMGQEVILRCVPISNHLYFYWYRQILGQKVEFLVSFYNNEISEKSEIFDDQFSVERPDGSNFTLKIRSTKLEDSAMYFCASSDSNYGYTFGSGTRLTVV.

The chain joins TRBV19 to TRBJ1-1, with TRBD1 as a possible D gene (5 bases). Germline V gene data show CDR1 as LNHDA and CDR2 as SQIVND (reference sequence). Trimming took 4 bases from V and 4 from J, leaving 13 bases between them. This CDR3 contains 14 residues. The CDR3 spells CASSKGPWGTEAFF. CDR3 bases: TGTGCCAGTAGTAAGGGACCGTGGGGCACTGAAGCTTTCTTT.

This chain connects TRBV10-3 to TRBJ1-1; no reliable D call. This CDR3 comprises 13 residues. Germline V CDR1 and CDR2: ENHRY, SYGVKD. Trimming pared 3 bases from V and 5 bases from J, leaving 10 bases between. The CDR3 protein is CAISDPAVTEAFF. The DNA for the CDR3 is TGTGCCATCAGTGACCCCGCAGTGACTGAAGCTTTCTTT.

The chain is built from TRBV2 and TRBJ1-5; perhaps TRBD1 as D (5 bases). Germline CDR1 is SNHLY and CDR2 is FYNNEI. Trimming removed 3 bases from V and 4 bases from J, with 13 bases in between. CDR3 length equals 15 residues. The chain's CDR3 is CASSDTGWGNQPQHF. DNA for the CDR3: TGTGCCAGCAGTGACACAGGTTGGGGGAATCAGCCCCAGCATTTT. The variable domain in full, with the rest retrieved from reference TRBV2 and TRBJ1-5, is EPEVTQTPSHQVTQMGQEVILRCVPISNHLYFYWYRQILGQKVEFLVSFYNNEISEKSEIFDDQFSVERPDGSNFTLKIRSTKLEDSAMYFCASSDTGWGNQPQHFGDGTRLSIL.

This chain uses TRBV5-6 with TRBJ1-2; D is uncertain. Germline values: CDR1 SGHDT, CDR2 YYEEEE. V lost 2 bases and J lost 1, with 9 bases in between. The length of the CDR3 is 14 residues. This CDR3 reads CASSLREVNYGYTF. CDR3 nucleotides: TGTGCCAGCAGCTTAAGGGAGGTTAACTATGGCTACACCTTC.

CDR3 nucleotide sequence: TGTGCCAGCAGCCCCAGTCGGTCTTGGAACACCATATATTTT. Amino acids: CASSPSRSWNTIYF. The chain carries TRBV3-1 (or the pseudogene TRBV3-2) and TRBJ1-3, with no clear D. The CDR3 is 14 residues long. The germline V and J ends were trimmed by 4 bases and 7 bases, with 14 bases remaining between them. CDR1 and CDR2 (germline): LGHDT, YNNKEL (reference sequence).

A remark on this clone: Other DNA sequences in the same sample also yield this CDR3. The chain combines TRBV5-4 with TRBJ1-1; D possibly corresponds to TRBD1 (6 bases). The CDR3 has 14 amino acids. The ends were cut back, 0 bases at V and 2 bases at J, with 8 bases in the middle. Germline loops: CDR1 SGHNT, CDR2 YYREEE (reference sequence). CDR3 sequence (DNA): TGTGCCAGCAGCTTGGGGACAGCTAACACTGAAGCTTTCTTT. This translates into CASSLGTANTEAFF.

The chain recombines TRBV3-1 (or the pseudogene TRBV3-2) with TRBJ1-2; D possibly corresponds to TRBD1 (5 bases). V lost 0 bases and J lost 4, with 12 bases in between. The CDR3 length is 15 residues. In germline, CDR1 is LGHDT, CDR2 YNNKEL (reference sequence). CDR3 in DNA: TGTGCCAGCAGCCAAGACGGCAGGGAGGGCTATGGCTACACCTTC. Translation: CASSQDGREGYGYTF.

This chain joins TRBV3-1 (or the pseudogene TRBV3-2) and TRBJ2-3; D remains ambiguous. The CDR3 runs to 12 residues. The germline V gene has CDR1 LGHDT and CDR2 YNNKEL (reference sequence). The V gene lost 2 bases and the J gene lost 5 bases, with 5 bases spanning the gap. The CDR3: CASSQKGDTQYF. For the CDR3, the DNA is TGTGCCAGCAGCCAAAAGGGAGATACGCAGTATTTT.

CDR3 amino acids: CASSLSLLGPPYNEQFF. The CDR3 bases are TGCGCCAGCAGCTTGTCGCTATTAGGGCCGCCCTACAATGAGCAGTTCTTC. This chain uses TRBV5-1 with TRBJ2-1, with D unclear. Germline V gene lookup returns CDR1 SGHRS and CDR2 YFSETQ. V was pared by 1 base and J by 2 bases, with 16 bases between. The CDR3 totals 17 residues. The full variable domain, its missing parts supplied by reference TRBV5-1 and TRBJ2-1, is KAGVTQTPRYLIKTRGQQVTLSCSPISGHRSVSWYQQTPGQGLQFLFEYFSETQRNKGNFPGRFSGRQFSNSRSEMNVSTLELGDSALYLCASSLSLLGPPYNEQFFGPGTRLTVL.

The chain uses TRBV5-1 and TRBJ1-4; TRBD1 agrees at 8 bases. The CDR3 is made up of 15 amino acids. Germline V gene lookup returns CDR1 SGHRS and CDR2 YFSETQ. V dropped 0 bases and J dropped 2; count of bases not matched to a gene: 0. CDR3 DNA: TGCGCCAGCAGCTTGGGACAGGGGACTAATGAAAAACTGTTTTTT. Amino acid sequence: CASSLGQGTNEKLFF.

V usage is TRBV7-2 and J usage is TRBJ2-5; tentatively, D is TRBD1 (5 bases). CDR1 is SGHTA, CDR2 FQGNSA, per germline. V was shortened by 6 bases and J by 2 bases, with 10 bases between the two germline ends. The CDR3 length is 13 residues. The DNA of the CDR3 is TGTGCCAGCAGGCGACAGAATCAAGAGACCCAGTACTTC. Translated: CASRRQNQETQYF.

This chain joins TRBV5-1 and TRBJ2-3, with 13 bases fitting TRBD2. With 1 base clipped from V and 4 bases from J, the junction kept 3 bases outside the gene matches. Germline loops: CDR1 SGHRS, CDR2 YFSETQ. This CDR3 region has 16 residues. DNA for the CDR3: TGCGCCAGCAGCTTGAGGACTAGCGGGGGCGCAGATACGCAGTATTTT. It encodes CASSLRTSGGADTQYF.

V and J are TRBV3-1 (or the pseudogene TRBV3-2) and TRBJ2-2, with TRBD2 identical over 8 bases. Trimming at V came to 4 bases and at J to 11 bases, leaving 9 bases not matched to a gene. CDR1 and CDR2 from the germline V gene are LGHDT and YNNKEL (reference sequence). The CDR3 is made up of 14 amino acids. The CDR3 reads CASSRRGSGTELFF. DNA for the CDR3: TGTGCCAGCAGCCGCCGGGGTAGCGGGACAGAGCTGTTTTTT.

This clone was found once. DNA for the CDR3: TGCGCCAGCAGCTTCGACAGGGCCGAGACCCAGTACTTC. Translating gives CASSFDRAETQYF. This sequence joins TRBV5-1 and TRBJ2-5; 7 nucleotides match TRBD1. V was pared by 2 bases and J by 5 bases, with 3 bases of the junction left unmatched. The CDR3 contains 13 residues. Germline CDR1 reads SGHRS; CDR2 reads YFSETQ.

V usage is TRBV19 and J usage is TRBJ2-7, with D possibly being TRBD1 (6 bases). The V end was cut by 1 base, the J end by 0 bases, with 10 bases between. The CDR3 contains 15 residues. Per germline, CDR1 LNHDA and CDR2 SQIVND (reference sequence). Here the CDR3 DNA reads TGTGCCAGTAGTATAGCAGGGGACGGCTCCTACGAGCAGTACTTC. Protein: CASSIAGDGSYEQYF.

The J gene is TRBJ1-2, the V gene TRBV3-1 (or the pseudogene TRBV3-2), with unresolved D. Germline lookup yields CDR1 LGHDT and CDR2 YNNKEL (reference sequence). Trimming shortened V by 3 bases and J by 8 bases, and 16 bases separated the two germline ends. The CDR3 extends over 14 amino acids. Here the CDR3 reads CASSQDPQRVGYTF. The CDR3 nucleotides read TGTGCCAGCAGCCAGGACCCCCAAAGGGTGGGCTACACCTTC.

Note on this clone: At one of its ends the junction is not consistent with the germline gene, which may arise from a read error. The chain links TRBV7-3 to TRBJ1-2; possibly TRBD1 for D (5 bases). This CDR3 region has 12 residues. Germline V CDR1 and CDR2: SGHTA, FQGTGA. CDR3 loop: CASSSRPGATIF. The DNA for the CDR3 is TGTGCCAGCAGCTCCAGGCCCGGGGCAACGATCTTC.

The rearrangement uses TRBV5-4 and TRBJ2-1; the match to TRBD1 covers 9 bases. J lost 1 base, V lost 2 bases, and 1 base had no gene match. This CDR3 has 15 residues. Germline V gene sequence: CDR1 SGHNT, CDR2 YYREEE (reference sequence). CDR3 region: CASSFGTGSYNEQFF. The CDR3 region has the DNA TGTGCCAGCAGCTTCGGGACAGGGTCCTACAATGAGCAGTTCTTC.

The chain recombines TRBV28 with TRBJ1-2; D gene unclear. There are 11 residues in the CDR3. The V and J ends lost 10 bases and 2 bases respectively, with 8 bases between them. The germline V gene has CDR1 MDHEN and CDR2 SYDVKM. The CDR3 nucleotides are TGTGCCACCGGAGGGAACTATGGCTACACCTTC. It is translated as CATGGNYGYTF.

The chain recombines TRBV29-1 with TRBJ1-1; 9 bases agree with TRBD1. V trimming: 6 bases; J trimming: 4 bases; junction bases outside the gene matches: 3. CDR3 length: 12 residues. Germline CDR1 SQVTM, CDR2 ANQGSEA. The CDR3 protein is CSVTTGGTEAFF. The CDR3 nucleotides are TGCAGCGTAACGACAGGGGGCACTGAAGCTTTCTTT. Looking up the rest from reference TRBV29-1 and TRBJ1-1 gives the full variable domain: SAVISQKPSRDICQRGTSLTIQCQVDSQVTMMFWYRQQPGQSLTLIATANQGSEATYESGFVIDKFPISRPNLTFSTLTVSNMSPEDSSIYLCSVTTGGTEAFFGQGTRLTVV.

This chain connects TRBV2 to TRBJ2-3, with D unresolved. This CDR3 has 11 residues. Germline lookup yields CDR1 SNHLY and CDR2 FYNNEI. Trimming took off 0 bases at V and 12 bases at J, with 7 bases between the two ends. In nucleotides, the CDR3 is TGTGCCAGCAGTGAAGCCACGCTACAGTATTTT. This translates into CASSEATLQYF.